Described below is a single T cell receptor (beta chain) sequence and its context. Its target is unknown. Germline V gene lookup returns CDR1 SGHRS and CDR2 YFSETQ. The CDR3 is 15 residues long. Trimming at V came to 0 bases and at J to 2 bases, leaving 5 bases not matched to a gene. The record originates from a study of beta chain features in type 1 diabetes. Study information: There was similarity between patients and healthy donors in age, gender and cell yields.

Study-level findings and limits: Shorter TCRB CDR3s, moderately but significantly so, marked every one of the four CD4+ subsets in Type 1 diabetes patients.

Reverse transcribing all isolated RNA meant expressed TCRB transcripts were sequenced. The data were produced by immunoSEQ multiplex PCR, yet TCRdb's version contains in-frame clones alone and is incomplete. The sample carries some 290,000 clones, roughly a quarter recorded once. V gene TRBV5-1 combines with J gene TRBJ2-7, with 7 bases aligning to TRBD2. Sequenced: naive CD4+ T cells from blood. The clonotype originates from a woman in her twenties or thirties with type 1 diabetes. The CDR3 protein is CASSLDGGSTYEQYF. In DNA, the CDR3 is TGCGCCAGCAGCTTGGATGGCGGGAGTACCTACGAGCAGTACTTC.